This T cell receptor beta chain was obtained from a study of T cells in Graves' hyperthyroidism and ophthalmopathy. Overall study results and limits: Also found in blood were most expanded thyroid clonotypes above 0.001. The model predicted ophthalmopathy a median about 6.6 months before onset.

V dropped 6 bases and J dropped 3 bases, with 9 bases sitting between them. Germline V gene data show CDR1 as ENHRY and CDR2 as SYGVKD. The CDR3 sequence is 13 residues long. Researchers amplified the TCR beta CDR3 regions from RNA transcripts. RT-PCR in the first round (using the HTBI primer set) targeted the TCR CDR3. Using its own MiXCR run on the multiplex PCR reads, TCRdb lists one record per CDR3 protein. The sample yields about 600,000 distinct CDR3 sequences, roughly 15% seen once. In regard to this clonotype: Its specificity is not known.

In the ophthalmopathy cohort, Clinical Activity Score was at least 3, NOSPECS grade at least 4, and duration under 3 months. Sequencing was carried out using blood. V is TRBV10-3 and J is TRBJ1-5; D remains unclear. The sequence came from a woman in her thirties or forties with Graves' ophthalmopathy. The CDR3 region has the DNA TGTGCCATCAGAGGGCAGCCCAATCAGCCCCAGCATTTT. This sequence encodes CAIRGQPNQPQHF.